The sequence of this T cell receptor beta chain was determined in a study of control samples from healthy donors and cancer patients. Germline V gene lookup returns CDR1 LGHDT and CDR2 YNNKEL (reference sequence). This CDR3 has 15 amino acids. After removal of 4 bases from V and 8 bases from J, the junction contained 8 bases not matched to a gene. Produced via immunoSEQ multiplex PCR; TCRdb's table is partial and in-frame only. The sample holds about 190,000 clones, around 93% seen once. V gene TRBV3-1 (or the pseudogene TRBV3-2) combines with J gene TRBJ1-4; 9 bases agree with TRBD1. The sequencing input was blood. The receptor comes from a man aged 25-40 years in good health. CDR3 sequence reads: CASSPERTGDEKLFF. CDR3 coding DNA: TGTGCCAGCAGCCCAGAAAGGACAGGGGACGAAAAACTGTTTTTT.